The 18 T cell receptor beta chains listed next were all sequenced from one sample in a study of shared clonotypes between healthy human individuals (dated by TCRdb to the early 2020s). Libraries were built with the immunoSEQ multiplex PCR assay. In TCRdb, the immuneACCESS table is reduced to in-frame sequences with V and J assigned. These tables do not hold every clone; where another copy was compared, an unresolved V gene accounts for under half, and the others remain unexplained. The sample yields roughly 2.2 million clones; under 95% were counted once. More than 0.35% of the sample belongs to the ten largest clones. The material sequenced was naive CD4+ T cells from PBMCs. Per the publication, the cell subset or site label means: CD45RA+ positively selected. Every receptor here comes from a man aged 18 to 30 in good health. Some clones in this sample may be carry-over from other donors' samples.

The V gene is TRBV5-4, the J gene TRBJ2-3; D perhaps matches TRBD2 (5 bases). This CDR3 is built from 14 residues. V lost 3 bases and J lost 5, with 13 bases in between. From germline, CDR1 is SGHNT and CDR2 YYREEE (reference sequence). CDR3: CASSSSTEGDTQYF. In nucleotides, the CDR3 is TGTGCCAGCAGCTCTTCGACCGAGGGAGATACGCAGTATTTT.

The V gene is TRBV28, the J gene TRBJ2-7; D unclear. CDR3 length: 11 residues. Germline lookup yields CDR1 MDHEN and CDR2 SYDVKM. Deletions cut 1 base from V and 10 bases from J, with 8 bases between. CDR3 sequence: CASSLSLSQYF. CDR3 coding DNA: TGTGCCAGCAGTTTATCCCTCAGCCAGTACTTC. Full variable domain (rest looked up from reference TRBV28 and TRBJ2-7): DVKVTQSSRYLVKRTGEKVFLECVQDMDHENMFWYRQDPGLGLRLIYFSYDVKMKEKGDIPEGYSVSREKKERFSLILESASTNQTSMYLCASSLSLSQYFGPGTRLTVT.

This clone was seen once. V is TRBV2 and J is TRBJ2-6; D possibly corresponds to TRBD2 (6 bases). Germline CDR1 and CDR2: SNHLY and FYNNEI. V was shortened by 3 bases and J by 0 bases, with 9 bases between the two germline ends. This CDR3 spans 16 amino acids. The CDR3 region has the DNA TGTGCCAGCAGTGAGGGGACTCGCTCTGGGGCCAACGTCCTGACTTTC. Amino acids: CASSEGTRSGANVLTF.

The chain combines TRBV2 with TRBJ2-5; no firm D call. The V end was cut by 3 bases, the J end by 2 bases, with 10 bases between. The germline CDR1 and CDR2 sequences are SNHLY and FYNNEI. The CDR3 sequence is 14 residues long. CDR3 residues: CASSDSEPQETQYF. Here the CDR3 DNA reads TGTGCCAGCAGTGACTCGGAACCTCAAGAGACCCAGTACTTC.

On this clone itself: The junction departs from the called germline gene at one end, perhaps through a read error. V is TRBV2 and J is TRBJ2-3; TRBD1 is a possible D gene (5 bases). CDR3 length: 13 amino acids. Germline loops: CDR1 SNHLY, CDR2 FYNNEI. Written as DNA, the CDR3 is TGTGCCAGCAGTGAAAGACAGCCAGATATGCAGTATTTT. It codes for CASSERQPDMQYF.

The CDR3 bases are TGCGCCAGCAGCTTGGACCAAGCCGGGGCCAACGTCCTGACTTTC. Amino acid sequence: CASSLDQAGANVLTF. The chain has TRBV5-1 and TRBJ2-6; D remains ambiguous. Trimming stripped 0 bases from V and 4 bases from J, with 8 bases between. Looked up from germline, CDR1 is SGHRS and CDR2 is YFSETQ. The CDR3 loop spans 15 amino acids.

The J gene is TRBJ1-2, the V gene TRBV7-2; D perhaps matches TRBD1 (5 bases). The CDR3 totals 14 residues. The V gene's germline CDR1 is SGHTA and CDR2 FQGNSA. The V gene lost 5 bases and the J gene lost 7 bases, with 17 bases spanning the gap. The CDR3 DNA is TGTGCCAGCAGCCCCCGGTCCAGGGATGGTGGCTACACCTTC. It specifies CASSPRSRDGGYTF.

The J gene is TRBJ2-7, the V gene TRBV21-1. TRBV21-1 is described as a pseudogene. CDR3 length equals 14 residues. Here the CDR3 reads CASSRTPIGYEQYF. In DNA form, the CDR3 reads TGTGCCAGCAGCCGTACCCCGATTGGGTACGAGCAGTACTTC.

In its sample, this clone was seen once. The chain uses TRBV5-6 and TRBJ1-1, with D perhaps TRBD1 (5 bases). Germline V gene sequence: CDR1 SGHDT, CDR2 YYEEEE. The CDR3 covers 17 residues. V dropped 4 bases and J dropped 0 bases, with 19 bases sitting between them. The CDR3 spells CASSRGVRGWLNTEAFF. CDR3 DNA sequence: TGTGCCAGCAGCCGGGGGGTTAGGGGATGGTTGAACACTGAAGCTTTCTTT.

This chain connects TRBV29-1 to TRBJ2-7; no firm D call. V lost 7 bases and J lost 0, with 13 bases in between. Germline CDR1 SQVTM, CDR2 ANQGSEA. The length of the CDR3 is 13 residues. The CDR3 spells CSAGSLFSYEQYF. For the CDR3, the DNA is TGCAGCGCTGGTAGCCTTTTCTCCTACGAGCAGTACTTC.

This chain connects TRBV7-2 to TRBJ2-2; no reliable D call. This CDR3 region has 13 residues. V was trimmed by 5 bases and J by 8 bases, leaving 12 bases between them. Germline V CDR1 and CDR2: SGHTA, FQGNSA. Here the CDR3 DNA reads TGTGCCAGCAGCCTACAAGGAGCAGGGGAGCTGTTTTTT. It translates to CASSLQGAGELFF.

The CDR3 reads CASSYLLTGVATYEQYF. CDR3 bases: TGTGCCAGCAGCTACCTCCTGACAGGGGTCGCTACGTACGAGCAGTACTTC. This chain uses TRBV11-2 with TRBJ2-7, with 8 bases aligning to TRBD1. Germline V gives CDR1 SGHAT, CDR2 FQNNGV. The J segment lost 4 bases and the V segment lost 4 bases, leaving 15 bases of the junction unmatched. The CDR3 loop spans 17 amino acids.

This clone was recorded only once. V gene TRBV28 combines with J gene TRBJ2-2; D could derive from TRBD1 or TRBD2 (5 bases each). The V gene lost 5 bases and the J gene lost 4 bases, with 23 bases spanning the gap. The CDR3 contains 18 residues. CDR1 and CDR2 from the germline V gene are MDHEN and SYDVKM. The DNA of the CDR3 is TGTGCCAGCAGTCCGTCGAACCGGGACCCTAGGAGCACCGGGGAGCTGTTTTTT. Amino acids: CASSPSNRDPRSTGELFF.

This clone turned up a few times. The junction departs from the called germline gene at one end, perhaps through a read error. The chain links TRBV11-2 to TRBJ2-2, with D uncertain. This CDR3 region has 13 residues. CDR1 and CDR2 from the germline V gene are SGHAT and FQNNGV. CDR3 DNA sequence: TGTGCCAGCAGTTTAGCACCCACCGGGGAGCTGTTTTTT. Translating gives CASSLAPTGELFF.

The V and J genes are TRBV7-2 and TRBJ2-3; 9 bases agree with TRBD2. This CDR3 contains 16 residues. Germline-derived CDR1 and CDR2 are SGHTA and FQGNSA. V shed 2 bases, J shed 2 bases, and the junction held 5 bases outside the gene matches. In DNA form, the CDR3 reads TGTGCCAGCAGCTTATTTGCGGGAGGGACCACAGATACGCAGTATTTT. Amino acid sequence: CASSLFAGGTTDTQYF. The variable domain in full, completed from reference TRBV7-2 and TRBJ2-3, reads GAGVSQSPSNKVTEKGKDVELRCDPISGHTALYWYRQSLGQGLEFLIYFQGNSAPDKSGLPSDRFSAERTGGSVSTLTIQRTQQEDSAVYLCASSLFAGGTTDTQYFGPGTRLTVL.

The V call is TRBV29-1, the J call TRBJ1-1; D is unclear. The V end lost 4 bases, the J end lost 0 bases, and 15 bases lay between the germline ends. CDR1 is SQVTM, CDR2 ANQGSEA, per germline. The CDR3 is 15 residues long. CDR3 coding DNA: TGCAGCGTTGGGGCAGGCCCTAACATGAACACTGAAGCTTTCTTT. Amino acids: CSVGAGPNMNTEAFF.

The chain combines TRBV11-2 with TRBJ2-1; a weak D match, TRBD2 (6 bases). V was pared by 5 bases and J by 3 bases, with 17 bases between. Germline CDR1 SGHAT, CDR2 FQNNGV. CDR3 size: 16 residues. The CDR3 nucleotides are TGTGCCAGCAGCCGACTCGGCGGAGGGCGCTACAATGAGCAGTTCTTC. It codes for CASSRLGGGRYNEQFF.

Written as DNA, the CDR3 is TGTGCCAGCAGCGCAGACACGACCCAAGAGACCCAGTACTTC. Translation: CASSADTTQETQYF. The chain is built from TRBV9 and TRBJ2-5; D remains ambiguous. The germline CDR1 and CDR2 sequences are SGDLS and YYNGEE. This CDR3 comprises 14 residues. V lost 3 bases to trimming and J lost 1 base, with 10 bases between them.